The rows below give T cell receptor beta chains drawn from one sample of a study of blood T cells in healthy people across ages. TCRdb redid the calling of the 5' RACE reads with MiXCR, one entry per CDR3 protein. Among 1.2 million to 1.5 million distinct CDR3 sequences listed, approximately 59% were seen once. Sequencing used blood. These TCRs come from a man aged 18 to 30 in good health. The CDR3 runs from the conserved cysteine through the conserved F or W. The order of the fields is V gene, D gene, J gene, clone size, CDR3 DNA, CDR3 protein. D genes are given only for firm matches. Some rows have no size entry. The others give once, few or many, or a class for an expanded clone.

V gene: TRBV18
D gene: .
J gene: TRBJ2-3
clone size: once
CDR3 DNA: TGTGCCAGCTCACCTAGTCAGGGAGCATCAGATACGCAGTATTTT
CDR3 protein: CASSPSQGASDTQYF

V gene: TRBV12-3/TRBV12-4
D gene: .
J gene: TRBJ2-5
clone size: .
CDR3 DNA: TGTGCCAGCAGCTTGAACGTACAAGGGCTGGAGACCCAGTACTTC
CDR3 protein: CASSLNVQGLETQYF

V gene: TRBV4-2
D gene: TRBD1
J gene: TRBJ1-6
clone size: .
CDR3 DNA: TGTGCCAGCAGCCAAGCTCCGGACAGGGTAGGGAATTCACCCCTCCACTTT
CDR3 protein: CASSQAPDRVGNSPLHF

V gene: TRBV2
D gene: TRBD2
J gene: TRBJ2-1
clone size: few
CDR3 DNA: TGTGCCAGCAGTGACGTAAGCGGGAGAGGGAATGAGCAGTTCTTC
CDR3 protein: CASSDVSGRGNEQFF

V gene: TRBV10-1
D gene: .
J gene: TRBJ1-2
clone size: once
CDR3 DNA: TGCGCCAGCAGTGAGTCGTTTGAAGGCGGCTACACCTTC
CDR3 protein: CASSESFEGGYTF

V gene: TRBV20-1
D gene: TRBD2
J gene: TRBJ2-3
clone size: .
CDR3 DNA: TGCAGTGTTAACCTCTTCGGGACTAGCGGGGAGCCAGATACGCAGTATTTT
CDR3 protein: CSVNLFGTSGEPDTQYF

V gene: TRBV4-1
D gene: .
J gene: TRBJ2-3
clone size: .
CDR3 DNA: TGCGCCAGCAGCCAATTTTCAGGGCGCGCAGATACGCAGTATTTT
CDR3 protein: CASSQFSGRADTQYF

V gene: TRBV5-8
D gene: .
J gene: TRBJ1-5
clone size: .
CDR3 DNA: TGTGCCAGCAGCAACTGGCGGCAGCCCCAGCATTTT
CDR3 protein: CASSNWRQPQHF

V gene: TRBV29-1
D gene: .
J gene: TRBJ2-1
clone size: .
CDR3 DNA: TGCAGCGTTGTATTAATTGACCAGAGCTCCTACAACGAGCAGTTCTTC
CDR3 protein: CSVVLIDQSSYNEQFF

V gene: TRBV4-1
D gene: TRBD1
J gene: TRBJ2-3
clone size: .
CDR3 DNA: TGCGCCAGCAGCCAAGTCGACAGGGACACTAGCACAGATACGCAGTATTTT
CDR3 protein: CASSQVDRDTSTDTQYF

V gene: TRBV10-3
D gene: TRBD2
J gene: TRBJ2-1
clone size: .
CDR3 DNA: TGTGCCATCGGGACTAGCGGGAGGAATGAGCAGTTCTTC
CDR3 protein: CAIGTSGRNEQFF

V gene: TRBV7-9
D gene: .
J gene: TRBJ2-7
clone size: .
CDR3 DNA: TGTGCCAGCAGCTTAGAAATAGGGAACGAGCAGTACTTC
CDR3 protein: CASSLEIGNEQYF

V gene: TRBV12-3/TRBV12-4
D gene: .
J gene: TRBJ1-5
clone size: .
CDR3 DNA: TGTGCCAGCAGTTCCCATTTAGGGGGATATCAGCCCCAGCATTTT
CDR3 protein: CASSSHLGGYQPQHF

V gene: TRBV2
D gene: .
J gene: TRBJ1-4
clone size: few
CDR3 DNA: TGTGCCAGCAGTGAAGTAGGAAAGGATGAAAAACTGTTTTTT
CDR3 protein: CASSEVGKDEKLFF

V gene: TRBV27
D gene: .
J gene: TRBJ2-7
clone size: .
CDR3 DNA: TGTGCCACCTCAAGCTACACCGGGGGATCCTACGAGCAGTACTTC
CDR3 protein: CATSSYTGGSYEQYF

V gene: TRBV6-2/TRBV6-3
D gene: TRBD1
J gene: TRBJ2-7
clone size: .
CDR3 DNA: TGTGCCAGCAGTTCCCTGGACAGGGAGGCCGAGCAGTACTTC
CDR3 protein: CASSSLDREAEQYF

V gene: TRBV6-2/TRBV6-3
D gene: .
J gene: TRBJ2-6
clone size: .
CDR3 DNA: TGTGCCAGCAGTTCCAGGGGCGATGATACCTCTGGGGCCAACGTCCTGACTTTC
CDR3 protein: CASSSRGDDTSGANVLTF

V gene: TRBV27
D gene: .
J gene: TRBJ2-1
clone size: few
CDR3 DNA: TGTGCCAGCAGTTTATCGCTAACCCCCTACAATGAGCAGTTCTTC
CDR3 protein: CASSLSLTPYNEQFF

V gene: TRBV4-2
D gene: .
J gene: TRBJ1-5
clone size: few
CDR3 DNA: TGTGCCAGCAGCCAAGATAGGTCGGGAGGCTATAGCAATCAGCCCCAGCATTTT
CDR3 protein: CASSQDRSGGYSNQPQHF

V gene: TRBV4-1
D gene: .
J gene: TRBJ2-7
clone size: few
CDR3 DNA: TGCGCCAGCAGCCAAGCCAGGGGCCACGAGCAGTACTTC
CDR3 protein: CASSQARGHEQYF

V gene: TRBV5-1
D gene: TRBD1
J gene: TRBJ2-4
clone size: .
CDR3 DNA: TGCGCCAGCAGCTTCCCGGACAGGGATGCCAAAAACATTCAGTACTTC
CDR3 protein: CASSFPDRDAKNIQYF

V gene: TRBV29-1
D gene: .
J gene: TRBJ2-1
clone size: few
CDR3 DNA: TGCGGTACTCAGGGACTTCCCGGGAGCTCCTACAATGAGCAGTTCTTC
CDR3 protein: CGTQGLPGSSYNEQFF

V gene: TRBV4-3
D gene: .
J gene: TRBJ2-7
clone size: few
CDR3 DNA: TGCGCCAGCAGCCAAGATCGGGGGTCTCCCTCCTACGAGCAGTACTTC
CDR3 protein: CASSQDRGSPSYEQYF

V gene: TRBV4-2
D gene: .
J gene: TRBJ1-5
clone size: once
CDR3 DNA: TGTGCCAGCAGCCAAAGAGGGGGTCGGGCGGGAGGTCAGCCCCAGCATTTT
CDR3 protein: CASSQRGGRAGGQPQHF

V gene: TRBV2
D gene: TRBD1
J gene: TRBJ2-7
clone size: .
CDR3 DNA: TGTGCCAGCAGCGCCCGACCTCAGGGGGACGAGCAGTACTTC
CDR3 protein: CASSARPQGDEQYF

V gene: TRBV7-9
D gene: TRBD1
J gene: TRBJ2-7
clone size: .
CDR3 DNA: TGTGCCAGCCTGGGGGACAGACACTACGAGCAGTACTTC
CDR3 protein: CASLGDRHYEQYF

V gene: TRBV7-9
D gene: .
J gene: TRBJ1-2
clone size: .
CDR3 DNA: TGTGCCAGCAGCTTAGCTCGGCACAGATCCTTCGCCCTCTATGGCTACACCTTC
CDR3 protein: CASSLARHRSFALYGYTF

V gene: TRBV20-1
D gene: .
J gene: TRBJ2-1
clone size: .
CDR3 DNA: TGCAGTGCGAAAAAGGGGTCGGGGGACCAAACCTACAATGAGCAGTTCTTC
CDR3 protein: CSAKKGSGDQTYNEQFF

V gene: TRBV7-9
D gene: TRBD1
J gene: TRBJ1-1
clone size: .
CDR3 DNA: TGTGCCAGCAGCCGGACAGGGGGAGGGACTGAAGCTTTCTTT
CDR3 protein: CASSRTGGGTEAFF

V gene: TRBV12-3/TRBV12-4
D gene: .
J gene: TRBJ2-7
clone size: .
CDR3 DNA: TGTGCCAGCAGTCCCCTGGACTCCCCAACCTACGAGCAGTACTTC
CDR3 protein: CASSPLDSPTYEQYF

V gene: TRBV11-1
D gene: TRBD1
J gene: TRBJ1-1
clone size: .
CDR3 DNA: TGTGCCAGCAGCCCCACGGCAGGGGGCAAGACTGAAGCTTTCTTT
CDR3 protein: CASSPTAGGKTEAFF

V gene: TRBV12-3/TRBV12-4
D gene: .
J gene: TRBJ1-5
clone size: once
CDR3 DNA: TGTGCCAGCAGTTGGAACACGCACAATCAGCCCCAGCATTTT
CDR3 protein: CASSWNTHNQPQHF

V gene: TRBV29-1
D gene: .
J gene: TRBJ1-4
clone size: few
CDR3 DNA: TGCAGCGTGGATATCGGGACTCGTGAAAAACTGTTTTTT
CDR3 protein: CSVDIGTREKLFF

V gene: TRBV3-1
D gene: .
J gene: TRBJ2-3
clone size: .
CDR3 DNA: TGTGCCAGCAAGGAGGGTGGAACAGATACGCAGTATTTT
CDR3 protein: CASKEGGTDTQYF